This TCR beta chain came from a study of blood T cell repertoires in COVID-19. Study summary: PBMCs, B-cell-depleted T cells, or T cells provided the cDNA or gDNA that made up the material.

CDR1 is SGHRS and CDR2 is YFSETQ in the germline V gene. This CDR3 spans 16 amino acids. The V and J ends lost 5 bases and 0 bases, in that order; junction bases with no gene match: 11. Data came from immunoSEQ multiplex PCR; TCRdb stores just in-frame clones and leaves some out. Among fewer than 120,000 clones listed, about 70% were seen once. The sequence was collected from a woman aged 60-75 years with acute or convalescent COVID-19. Sequenced: peripheral blood. This sequence joins TRBV5-1 and TRBJ2-7; 7 nucleotides agree with TRBD2. For the CDR3, the DNA is TGCGCCAGCAGACGGGGAGGGCCAGACAGCTCCTACGAGCAGTACTTC. This codes for CASRRGGPDSSYEQYF.